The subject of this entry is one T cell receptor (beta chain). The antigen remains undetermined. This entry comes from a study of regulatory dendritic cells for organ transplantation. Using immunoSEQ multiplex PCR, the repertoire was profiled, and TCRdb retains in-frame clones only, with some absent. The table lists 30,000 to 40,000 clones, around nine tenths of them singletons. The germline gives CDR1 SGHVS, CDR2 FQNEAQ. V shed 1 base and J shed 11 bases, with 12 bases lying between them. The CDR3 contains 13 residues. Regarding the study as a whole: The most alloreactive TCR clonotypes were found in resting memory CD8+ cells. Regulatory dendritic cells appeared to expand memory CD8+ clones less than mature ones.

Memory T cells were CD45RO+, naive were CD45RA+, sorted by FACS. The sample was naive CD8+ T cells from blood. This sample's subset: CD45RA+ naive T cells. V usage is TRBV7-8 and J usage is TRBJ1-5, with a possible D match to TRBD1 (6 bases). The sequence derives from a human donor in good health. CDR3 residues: CASSLDPRGTQHF. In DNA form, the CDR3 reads TGTGCCAGCAGCTTAGACCCCAGGGGCACCCAGCATTTT.